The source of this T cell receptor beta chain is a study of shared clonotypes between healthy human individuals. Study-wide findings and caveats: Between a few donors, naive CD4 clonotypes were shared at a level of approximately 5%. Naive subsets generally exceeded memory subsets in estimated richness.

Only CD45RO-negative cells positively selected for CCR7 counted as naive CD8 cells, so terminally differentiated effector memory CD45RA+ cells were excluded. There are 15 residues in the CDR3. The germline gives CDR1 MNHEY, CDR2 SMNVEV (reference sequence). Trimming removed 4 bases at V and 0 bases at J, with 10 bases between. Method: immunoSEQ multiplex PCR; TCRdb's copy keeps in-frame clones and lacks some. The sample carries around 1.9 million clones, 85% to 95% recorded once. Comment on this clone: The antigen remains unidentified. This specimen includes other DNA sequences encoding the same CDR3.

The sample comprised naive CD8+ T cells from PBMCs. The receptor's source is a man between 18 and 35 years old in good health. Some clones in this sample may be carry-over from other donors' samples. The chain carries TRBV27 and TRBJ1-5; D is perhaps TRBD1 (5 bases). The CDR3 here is CASSSWGDSNQPQHF. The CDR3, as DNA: TGTGCCAGCAGTTCTTGGGGGGATAGCAATCAGCCCCAGCATTTT.